This T cell receptor (beta chain) was observed in a study of OX40 agonist ivuxolimab in advanced cancers. The table came from immunoSEQ multiplex PCR; TCRdb's copy has only in-frame clones and leaves some out. The data contain under 150,000 clones, around nine tenths of them singletons. The germline V gene encodes CDR1 LNHDA and CDR2 SQIVND (reference sequence). This CDR3 comprises 14 residues. Trimming stripped 3 bases from V and 6 bases from J, with 14 bases between. The starting material was CD4+ or CD8+ T cells sorted from blood, obtained in a trial of the OX40 agonist ivuxolimab. The receptor was isolated from an adult with an advanced solid tumor such as melanoma, head and neck, liver or kidney cancer. This chain links TRBV19 with TRBJ1-2; D is possibly TRBD1 (6 bases). Written as DNA, the CDR3 is TGTGCCAGTAGTATCGGACGGACAGATGATGGCTACACCTTC. Its protein is CASSIGRTDDGYTF.